This T cell receptor beta chain was sequenced in a study of blood T cell repertoires in COVID-19 (dated by TCRdb to about 2020). Turning to the overall study: The collaborator samples originated in the United States, Italy and Spain and spanned the acute and convalescent phases of COVID-19. Nearly every sample came with metadata listing a de-identified subject ID, COVID-19 status, age in years and sex. Subjects who had been exposed to COVID-19, were actively infected with it, or had recovered from it provided the deeply sampled blood TCRbeta repertoires that made up the dataset. Where available, HLA class I and class II types were taken from metadata supplied by the sample provider and were not determined by assay-based typing. The samples were drawn from the first 160 participants of the ongoing ImmuneRACE study and from under 1,500 subjects provided by 6 global collaborators. The prospective study material was composed of cDNA or gDNA derived from T cells, B-cell-depleted T cells, or PBMCs. The repertoires were released in a freely available public database intended as a resource for research on the immune response to SARS-CoV-2.

TCRbeta CDR3 regions were amplified from genomic DNA by means of the immunoSEQ Assay, a bias-controlled multiplex PCR. Processing in the source paper ran as follows. The number of nucleated cells in each sample was estimated by amplification of reference gene primers within the assay. To quantify the absolute abundance of each unique TCRbeta CDR3 rearrangement, sequence reads were collapsed and filtered. For each sample, productive Simpson clonality was calculated as the square root of Simpson's diversity index over productive rearrangements. As stored in TCRdb, this immuneACCESS dataset retains in-frame rearrangements with V and J assigned. A fraction of the clones does not appear; measured against another copy, unresolved V genes explain less than half of the discrepancy, and the remainder lacks a known reason. Clonal size and the V and J genes are those of that table, whereas D and trimming came from the DNA. The sample profile shows about 39,000 clones; 75% to 85% of them were found once. About 25% of the sample is held by the ten biggest clonotypes.

Taken from the germline V gene (reference sequence), the CDR1 and CDR2 loops are MNHEY and SMNVEV. Trimming takes 5 bases off V and 8 bases off J; junction bases not matched to a gene: 11. The CDR3 numbers 15 residues from cysteine through phenylalanine. The sequence is cut down to CDR3 DNA, 45 bases in frame from base 1. On this clone itself: There is no known antigen for this receptor. The input lacks base qualities; no much larger clone sits a single base away.

Overall study outcomes, separate from this receptor: How much clinical and demographic metadata was included differed by source and by participant, and the metadata was provided uncurated.

The collaborating institutions used their own protocols to collect whole blood in K2EDTA tubes. Collaborator samples were shipped for TCRbeta analysis as frozen whole blood, isolated PBMCs, or DNA extracted from either sample type. Material: peripheral blood. The sequence joins TRBV27 to TRBJ2-1, with 8 bases aligning to TRBD1. This receptor was taken from a man older than 75 with acute or convalescent COVID-19. The nucleotide sequence is TGTGCCAGCAGTCAAGGACAGGGCTGGGTAGATGAGCAGTTCTTC. This sequence encodes CASSQGQGWVDEQFF.